Each of the 3 T cell receptor beta chains below was sequenced from the same sample in a study of monozygotic twins with inflammatory bowel disease. For each CDR3 protein, TCRdb gives one entry from its re-call of the 5' RACE reads, without DNA. Here the sample table reports 210,000 or so distinct CDR3 sequences. Sample: blood. The source is a human donor with ulcerative colitis or Crohn's disease, or a healthy co-twin of an affected twin (not recorded which).

J is TRBJ2-5 and V is TRBV5-1; absent DNA, TCRdb's TRBD1 call cannot be checked. CDR1 and CDR2 from the germline V gene are SGHRS and YFSETQ. This CDR3 region has 15 residues. This CDR3 reads CASSLEGTRSETQYF.

The chain joins TRBV6-1 to TRBJ1-5; lacking DNA, the TRBD1 call made by TCRdb goes unchecked. The CDR3 is made up of 13 amino acids. CDR1 is MNHNS and CDR2 is SASEGT in the germline V gene. CDR3 amino acids: CAGNREANQPQHF.

The chain carries TRBV10-3 and TRBJ1-3; no DNA is available, so the TRBD1 call from TCRdb remains unchecked. Germline V gene lookup returns CDR1 ENHRY and CDR2 SYGVKD. This CDR3 is built from 15 residues. The CDR3 protein is CAISSGQGAGNTIYF.